This T cell receptor beta chain appears in the sequencing data of a study of blood T cell repertoires in COVID-19. Germline values: CDR1 LGHNT, CDR2 FRNRAP. Trimming removed 1 base from V and 0 bases from J, with 19 bases in between. CDR3 length equals 18 residues. Libraries were prepared by immunoSEQ multiplex PCR; TCRdb keeps only in-frame clonotypes and omits some of them. The sample has 150,000 to 200,000 clones; 86% are singletons. This TCR was recovered from a man aged 50-60 years with active or convalescent COVID-19. Sequenced sample: peripheral blood. The rearrangement joins TRBV12-5 to TRBJ2-7, with D tentatively TRBD2 (6 bases). DNA for the CDR3: TGTGCTAGTGGTTTGGATATAGTGGGACTGGCCAGCTCCTACGAGCAGTACTTC. This translates into CASGLDIVGLASSYEQYF.